This passage covers 21 T cell receptor beta chains from one sample sequenced in a study of blood T cell repertoires in COVID-19 (dated by TCRdb to 2020 to 2021). To prepare the library, the immunoSEQ multiplex PCR assay was applied. TCRdb mirrors the immuneACCESS table, restricted to in-frame sequences. Some clones are absent from its copies; in checked studies, under half trace to an unresolved V gene, and the reason for the others is unknown. This sample lists 150,000 to 200,000 clones; just under 95% were detected once. Together, the top ten hold 4.6% of the sample. Sequencing was carried out using peripheral blood. Receptors were obtained from a woman aged 45-60 years with acute or convalescent COVID-19.

The chain uses TRBV7-9 and TRBJ1-2; 7 bases are a match to TRBD1. Germline V gene sequence: CDR1 SEHNR, CDR2 FQNEAQ (reference sequence). The CDR3 length is 14 residues. Germline trimming cut 5 bases from V and 5 bases from J; bases unmatched to any gene: 8. The CDR3 loop is CASSTSTGRYGYTF. As DNA, the CDR3 is TGTGCCAGCAGCACCTCGACAGGGAGGTATGGCTACACCTTC. Full variable domain (missing parts from reference TRBV7-9 and TRBJ1-2): DTGVSQNPRHKITKRGQNVTFRCDPISEHNRLYWYRQTLGQGPEFLTYFQNEAQLEKSRLLSDRFSAERPKGSFSTLEIQRTEQGDSAMYLCASSTSTGRYGYTFGSGTRLTVV.

V and J are TRBV19 and TRBJ2-1; 9 bases align to TRBD2. The V segment lost 3 bases and the J segment 5 bases; nucleotides outside the gene matches: 8. CDR1 is LNHDA and CDR2 is SQIVND in the germline V gene (reference sequence). The CDR3 runs 16 residues. The CDR3 spells CASSIRGGRADNEQFF. Written as DNA, the CDR3 is TGTGCCAGTAGTATTAGGGGCGGGAGGGCCGACAATGAGCAGTTCTTC.

The rearrangement joins TRBV19 to TRBJ2-6; tentatively, D is TRBD1 (5 bases). The V end was cut by 3 bases, the J end by 0 bases, with 12 bases between. The CDR3 is 17 residues long. Germline CDR1 and CDR2: LNHDA and SQIVND (reference sequence). CDR3 DNA sequence: TGTGCCAGTAGTATGGTTACAGGCCTCTCTGGGGCCAACGTCCTGACTTTC. Protein product: CASSMVTGLSGANVLTF.

The rearrangement joins TRBV14 to TRBJ2-3; possible D gene TRBD1, 5 bases. CDR3 length: 14 amino acids. Trimming shortened V by 7 bases and J by 6 bases, and 17 bases separated the two germline ends. The germline CDR1 and CDR2 sequences are SGHDN and FVKESK. The CDR3 DNA is TGTGCCAGCAATCGGGTTGGAAAGGGGGATACGCAGTATTTT. Encoded protein: CASNRVGKGDTQYF.

The V and J genes are TRBV4-3 and TRBJ2-1; a weak D match, TRBD2 (5 bases). Germline-derived CDR1 and CDR2 are LGHNA and YSLEER. The CDR3 extends over 17 amino acids. The ends were cut back, 3 bases at V and 5 bases at J, with 20 bases in the middle. Here the CDR3 reads CASSQATSPLSNNEQFF. The DNA of the CDR3 is TGCGCCAGCAGCCAGGCTACTAGTCCCCTTAGTAACAATGAGCAGTTCTTC.

J is TRBJ2-3 and V is TRBV19; 13 bases agree with TRBD2. Germline V CDR1 and CDR2: LNHDA, SQIVND (reference sequence). The CDR3 runs to 17 residues. After removal of 5 bases from V and 2 bases from J, the junction contained 7 bases not matched to a gene. The CDR3 region is CASSFTSGGAVTDTQYF. The CDR3 region has the DNA TGTGCCAGTAGTTTCACTAGCGGGGGGGCCGTCACAGATACGCAGTATTTT.

This clone was recorded a few times. The chain joins TRBV6-5 to TRBJ1-1, with 9 bases fitting TRBD1. Trimming took 1 base from V and 6 from J; bases not matched to a gene: 3. In germline, CDR1 is MNHEY, CDR2 SVGAGI. This CDR3 region has 14 residues. CDR3 nucleotides: TGTGCCAGCAGTTACTTGGACAGGGGTCCTGAAGCTTTCTTT. Amino acids: CASSYLDRGPEAFF.

This clone appeared once. This chain connects TRBV11-2 to TRBJ1-1; D call uncertain. Trimming took off 8 bases at V and 0 bases at J, with 13 bases between the two ends. This CDR3 has 14 amino acids. The germline gives CDR1 SGHAT, CDR2 FQNNGV. The CDR3 nucleotides are TGTGCCAGCGGTGTCGGGGAGGTGAACACTGAAGCTTTCTTT. This gives the protein CASGVGEVNTEAFF.

The chain joins TRBV12-3 or TRBV12-4 to TRBJ2-1; perhaps TRBD2 as D (6 bases). V was pared by 8 bases and J by 8 bases, with 16 bases between. This CDR3 contains 13 residues. The CDR3 region has the DNA TGTGCCAGCGGGTCACTAGCAAGGGATGAGCAGTTCTTC. Protein product: CASGSLARDEQFF.

The chain links TRBV25-1 to TRBJ1-6; TRBD1 matches 9 bases. Germline lookup yields CDR1 MGHDK and CDR2 SYGVNS. The CDR3 is 15 amino acids. V dropped 3 bases and J dropped 7; count of bases not matched to a gene: 4. CDR3 residues: CASSDTGGGNSPLHF. In nucleotides, the CDR3 is TGTGCCAGCAGTGACACAGGGGGCGGAAATTCACCCCTCCACTTT.

This chain uses TRBV6-5 with TRBJ1-2; no clear D gene. CDR1 MNHEY and CDR2 SVGAGI come from the germline V gene. The CDR3 has 14 amino acids. Deletions cut 7 bases from V and 6 bases from J, with 18 bases between. CDR3: CASNPRGLLDGYTF. In nucleotides, the CDR3 is TGTGCCAGCAATCCACGAGGGTTGTTGGATGGCTACACCTTC.

The V gene is TRBV6-5, the J gene TRBJ1-5, with unresolved D. The length of the CDR3 is 13 residues. The germline V gene has CDR1 MNHEY and CDR2 SVGAGI. Trimming took off 7 bases at V and 5 bases at J, with 12 bases between the two ends. As DNA, the CDR3 is TGTGCCAGCAAACTCAGTCAGGATCAGCCCCAGCATTTT. It encodes CASKLSQDQPQHF.

The V call is TRBV27, the J call TRBJ1-5; D uncertain. The CDR3 spans 16 residues. CDR1 is MNHEY, CDR2 SMNVEV, per germline (reference sequence). Trimming cost V 6 bases and J 2 bases, with 17 bases left between them. This CDR3 reads CASSQKGLVGNQPQHF. Written as DNA, the CDR3 is TGTGCCAGCAGCCAAAAAGGACTGGTGGGCAATCAGCCCCAGCATTTT.

The gene calls are TRBV6-4 and TRBJ1-1, with D possibly matching TRBD1 (5 bases). This CDR3 is 18 amino acids long. The V and J ends lost 0 bases and 1 base respectively, with 18 bases between them. In germline, CDR1 is MRHNA, CDR2 SNTAGT. The CDR3 here is CASSDSAGGDFPNTEAFF. The CDR3 DNA follows: TGTGCCAGCAGTGACTCGGCGGGAGGGGATTTTCCGAACACTGAAGCTTTCTTT.

The chain combines TRBV24-1 with TRBJ1-1; no definite D call. The germline V gene has CDR1 KGHDR and CDR2 SFDVKD. The CDR3 covers 11 residues. CDR3 DNA sequence: TGTGCGAGCCGCGGGGAGACTGAAGCTTTCTTT. Protein: CASRGETEAFF.

This clone was observed a handful of times. The rearrangement links TRBV5-6 to TRBJ1-4, with TRBD1 matching over 11 bases. V shed 2 bases, J shed 7 bases, and the junction held 10 bases outside the gene matches. Germline CDR1 SGHDT, CDR2 YYEEEE. This CDR3 contains 17 residues. The CDR3 DNA follows: TGTGCCAGCAGCTTTCGGACAGGGGGCGACTTTGGTGAAAAACTGTTTTTT. Translating gives CASSFRTGGDFGEKLFF.

The rearrangement uses TRBV15 and TRBJ2-5, with 14 bases identical to TRBD2. This CDR3 has 18 amino acids. The germline V gene has CDR1 LNHNV and CDR2 YYDKDF (reference sequence). V lost 4 bases and J lost 4; bases outside the gene matches: 11. As DNA, the CDR3 is TGTGCCACCAGCACCGGGACTAGCGGGAGAATGGTCGGAGAGACCCAGTACTTC. The encoded protein is CATSTGTSGRMVGETQYF. Looking up the rest from reference TRBV15 and TRBJ2-5 gives the full variable domain: DAMVIQNPRYQVTQFGKPVTLSCSQTLNHNVMYWYQQKSSQAPKLLFHYYDKDFNNEADTPDNFQSRRPNTSFCFLDIRSPGLGDTAMYLCATSTGTSGRMVGETQYFGPGTRLLVL.

The J gene is TRBJ1-1, the V gene TRBV4-1; D is possibly TRBD1 (6 bases). V was pared by 0 bases and J by 11 bases, with 19 bases between. The germline gives CDR1 MGHRA, CDR2 YSYEKL. The CDR3 covers 15 residues. The CDR3 nucleotides read TGCGCCAGCAGCCAAGATCAATTCGGGGGGCCGGTGGCTTTCTTT. It is translated as CASSQDQFGGPVAFF.

This chain links TRBV6-5 with TRBJ2-1; possible D gene TRBD2, 6 bases. Germline CDR1 is MNHEY and CDR2 is SVGAGI. The CDR3 totals 16 residues. V gave up 2 bases and J gave up 6 bases, with 17 bases separating them. CDR3: CASSYGSGGTINEQFF. CDR3 coding DNA: TGTGCCAGCAGTTACGGTTCGGGCGGGACGATCAATGAGCAGTTCTTC.

The chain recombines TRBV19 with TRBJ1-2; TRBD1 matches at 7 bases. The CDR3 loop spans 15 amino acids. From germline, CDR1 is LNHDA and CDR2 SQIVND (reference sequence). The J segment lost 2 bases and the V segment lost 6 bases, leaving 9 bases of the junction unmatched. The DNA of the CDR3 is TGTGCCAGTAGCCGCGGGACAGACTTAAACTATGGCTACACCTTC. It specifies CASSRGTDLNYGYTF. Variable domain in full (rest from reference TRBV19 and TRBJ1-2): DGGITQSPKYLFRKEGQNVTLSCEQNLNHDAMYWYRQDPGQGLRLIYYSQIVNDFQKGDIAEGYSVSREKKESFPLTVTSAQKNPTAFYLCASSRGTDLNYGYTFGSGTRLTVV.

The chain links TRBV6-5 to TRBJ2-2, with a possible D match to TRBD1 (5 bases). The V end was cut by 3 bases, the J end by 0 bases, with 11 bases between. The CDR3 has 16 amino acids. Germline V gene sequence: CDR1 MNHEY, CDR2 SVGAGI. This CDR3 reads CASSYLLQANTGELFF. CDR3 in DNA: TGTGCCAGCAGTTATTTGTTACAGGCGAACACCGGGGAGCTGTTTTTT.